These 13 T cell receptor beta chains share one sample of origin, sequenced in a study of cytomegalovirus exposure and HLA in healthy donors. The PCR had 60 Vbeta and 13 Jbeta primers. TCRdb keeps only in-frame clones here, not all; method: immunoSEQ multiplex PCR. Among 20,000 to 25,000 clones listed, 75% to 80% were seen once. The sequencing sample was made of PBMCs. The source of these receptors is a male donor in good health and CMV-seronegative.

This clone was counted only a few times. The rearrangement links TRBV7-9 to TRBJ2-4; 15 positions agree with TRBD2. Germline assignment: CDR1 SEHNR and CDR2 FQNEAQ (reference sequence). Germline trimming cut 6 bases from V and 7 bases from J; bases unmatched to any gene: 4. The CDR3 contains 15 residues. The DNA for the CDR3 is TGTGCCAGCAGGGGGACTAGCGGGAGGCTCAACATTCAGTACTTC. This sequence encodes CASRGTSGRLNIQYF.

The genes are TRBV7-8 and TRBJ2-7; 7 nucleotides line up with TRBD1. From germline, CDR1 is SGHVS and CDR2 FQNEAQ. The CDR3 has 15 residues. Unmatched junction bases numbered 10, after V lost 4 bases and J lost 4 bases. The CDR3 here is CASSSGQRSLYEQYF. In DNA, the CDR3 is TGTGCCAGCAGCTCGGGACAGCGATCGCTTTACGAGCAGTACTTC.

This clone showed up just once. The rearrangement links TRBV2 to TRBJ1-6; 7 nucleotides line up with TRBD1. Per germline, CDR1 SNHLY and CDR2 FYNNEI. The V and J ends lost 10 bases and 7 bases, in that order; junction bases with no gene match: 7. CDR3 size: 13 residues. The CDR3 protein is CANLDRLNSPLHF. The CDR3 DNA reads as TGTGCCAACTTGGACAGGTTGAATTCACCCCTCCACTTT.

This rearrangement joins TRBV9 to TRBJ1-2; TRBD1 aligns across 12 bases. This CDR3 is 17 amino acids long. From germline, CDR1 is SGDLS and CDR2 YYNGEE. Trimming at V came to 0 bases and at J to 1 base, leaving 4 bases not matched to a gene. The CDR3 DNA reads TGTGCCAGCAGCGTAGATGGGACAGGGGGCGGTAACTATGGCTACACCTTC. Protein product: CASSVDGTGGGNYGYTF.

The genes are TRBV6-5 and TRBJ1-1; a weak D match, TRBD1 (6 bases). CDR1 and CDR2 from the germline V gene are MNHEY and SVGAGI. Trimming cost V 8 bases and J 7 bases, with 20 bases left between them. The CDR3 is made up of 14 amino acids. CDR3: CASWGQGMFGEAFF. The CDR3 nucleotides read TGTGCCAGCTGGGGGCAGGGGATGTTCGGTGAAGCTTTCTTT.

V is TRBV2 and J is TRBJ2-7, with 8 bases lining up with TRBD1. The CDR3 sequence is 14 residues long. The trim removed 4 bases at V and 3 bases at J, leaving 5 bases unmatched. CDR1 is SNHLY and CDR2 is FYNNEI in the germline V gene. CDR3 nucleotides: TGTGCCAGCAGTGCGGGACAGGTATACTACGAGCAGTACTTC. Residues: CASSAGQVYYEQYF.

The CDR3 loop is CASSLSRTYYEQYF. The CDR3 nucleotides read TGTGCCAGCAGCTTGTCCAGGACATACTACGAGCAGTACTTC. The chain is built from TRBV5-6 and TRBJ2-7; tentatively, D is TRBD1 (5 bases). Trimming pared 1 base from V and 3 bases from J, leaving 11 bases between. Germline CDR1 reads SGHDT; CDR2 reads YYEEEE. There are 14 residues in the CDR3.

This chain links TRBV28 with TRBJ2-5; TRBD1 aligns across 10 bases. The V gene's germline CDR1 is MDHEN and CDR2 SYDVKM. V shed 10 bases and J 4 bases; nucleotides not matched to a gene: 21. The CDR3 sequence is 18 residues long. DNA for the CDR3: TGTGCCACCAGAAATCCGACAGGGGGCAGGCTAGTCGCAGAGACCCAGTACTTC. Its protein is CATRNPTGGRLVAETQYF.

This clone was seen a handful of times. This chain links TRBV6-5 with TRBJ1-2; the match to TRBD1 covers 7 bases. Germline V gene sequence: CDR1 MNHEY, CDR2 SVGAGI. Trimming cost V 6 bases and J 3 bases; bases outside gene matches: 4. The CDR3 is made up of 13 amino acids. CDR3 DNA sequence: TGTGCCAGCAGGGGGACAGAAGACTATGGCTACACCTTC. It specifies CASRGTEDYGYTF.

Written as DNA, the CDR3 is TGTGCCAGCAGCCAGACAGGGGCTGGTCAGCCCCAGCATTTT. Protein: CASSQTGAGQPQHF. The V gene is TRBV4-2, the J gene TRBJ1-5; TRBD1 aligns across 8 bases. The CDR3 extends over 14 amino acids. V was pared by 3 bases and J by 6 bases, with 4 bases of the junction left unmatched. Germline values: CDR1 LGHNA, CDR2 YNFKEQ.

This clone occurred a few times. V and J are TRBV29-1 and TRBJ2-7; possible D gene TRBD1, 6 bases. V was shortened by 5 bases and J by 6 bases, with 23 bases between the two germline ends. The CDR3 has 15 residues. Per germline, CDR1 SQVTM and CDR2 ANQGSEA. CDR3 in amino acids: CSVKSDSSESGEQYF. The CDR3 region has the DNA TGCAGCGTTAAATCGGACAGTAGCGAATCTGGCGAGCAGTACTTC.

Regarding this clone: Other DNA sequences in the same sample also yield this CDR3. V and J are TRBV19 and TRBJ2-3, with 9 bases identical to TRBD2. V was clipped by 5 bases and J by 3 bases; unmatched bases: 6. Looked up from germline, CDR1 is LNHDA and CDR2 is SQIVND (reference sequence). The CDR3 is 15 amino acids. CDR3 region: CASSALAGRTDTQYF. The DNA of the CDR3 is TGTGCCAGTAGTGCACTAGCGGGTAGGACAGATACGCAGTATTTT.

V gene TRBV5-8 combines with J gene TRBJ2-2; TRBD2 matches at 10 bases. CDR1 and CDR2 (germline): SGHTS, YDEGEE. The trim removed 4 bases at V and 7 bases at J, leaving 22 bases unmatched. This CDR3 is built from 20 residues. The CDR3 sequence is CASSPRRASGSVGLSGELFF. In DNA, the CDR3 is TGTGCCAGCAGCCCCCGAAGGGCTAGCGGGAGTGTGGGGTTGAGCGGGGAGCTGTTTTTT. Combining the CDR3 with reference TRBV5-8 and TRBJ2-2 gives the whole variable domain EAGVTQSPTHLIKTRGQQATLRCSPISGHTSVYWYQQALGLGLQFLLWYDEGEERNRGNFPPRFSGRQFPNYSSELNVNALELEDSALYLCASSPRRASGSVGLSGELFFGEGSRLTVL.